This entry features one TCR beta chain sequence. Antigen unknown. J was trimmed by 3 bases and V by 4 bases; bases with no gene match: 7. The CDR3 spans 14 residues. Germline CDR1 SGHRS, CDR2 YFSETQ. PCR was performed using 60 Vbeta and 13 Jbeta primers. Profiling relied on immunoSEQ multiplex PCR, and the TCRdb table lists in-frame clones only, not all of them. The data hold about 160,000 clones, with over 75% observed a single time. The data derive from a study of cytomegalovirus exposure and HLA in healthy donors. Study-level points and caveats: In a later analysis, the majority of CMV-associated beta chains seemingly showed HLA restriction. A likely sequencing artifact accounted for one observed cluster of highly shared sequence variants. Among donors in an Asian-associated ancestry cluster, a later analysis reportedly found fewer N-insertions than the roughly 680-donor mean. Researchers had no immune exposure information except CMV serostatus available.

The chain is built from TRBV5-1 and TRBJ2-7; TRBD1 matches 7 bases. Material for sequencing was PBMCs. The clonotype originates from a woman in her late teens or twenties in good health and CMV-seronegative. The CDR3 DNA reads TGCGCCAGCAGCCCCGGGACAGCAAGCTACGAGCAGTACTTC. It encodes CASSPGTASYEQYF.